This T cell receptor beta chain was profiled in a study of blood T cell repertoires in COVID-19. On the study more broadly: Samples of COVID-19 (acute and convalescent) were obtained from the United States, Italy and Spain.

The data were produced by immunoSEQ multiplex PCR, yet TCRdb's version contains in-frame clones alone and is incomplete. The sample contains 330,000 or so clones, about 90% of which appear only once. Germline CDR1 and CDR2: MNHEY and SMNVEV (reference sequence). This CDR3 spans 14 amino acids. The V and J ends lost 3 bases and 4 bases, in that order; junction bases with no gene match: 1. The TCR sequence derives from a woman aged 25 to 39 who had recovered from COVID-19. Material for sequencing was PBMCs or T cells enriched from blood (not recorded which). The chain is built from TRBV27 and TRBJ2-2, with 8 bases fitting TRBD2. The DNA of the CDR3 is TGTGCCAGCAGTTTGGCGGGGGGCACCGGGGAGCTGTTTTTT. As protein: CASSLAGGTGELFF.